The clone carrying this TCR beta chain was seen at least ten times. What it binds is unknown. Building the TCR beta libraries relied on iRepertoire HTBI primers, and CDR3 regions underwent Arm-PCR. TCRdb re-called the multiplex PCR reads with MiXCR, one entry per CDR3 protein. The sample holds roughly 560,000 distinct CDR3 sequences; 15% to 20% are singletons and the top ten take roughly 25%. This entry comes from a study of regulatory T cells in long-lasting Graves disease. Findings and caveats of the study: Persistent patients had more shared public clonotypes (approximately 2,700) than new patients (about 920).

The time point denotes: newly diagnosed GD, antithyroid drugs for less than 3 months. The TCR library was made from RNA that had been extracted from PBMCs in TRIzol. One endocrinology department in Xi'an, China, was where patients came from. With 2 bases clipped from V and 11 bases from J, the junction kept 13 bases outside the gene matches. Germline values: CDR1 DFQATT, CDR2 SNEGSKA (reference sequence). The CDR3 consists of 14 residues. Another study also made use of these data, one on T cells in Graves' hyperthyroidism and ophthalmopathy.

The chain uses TRBV20-1 and TRBJ2-3; 7 nucleotides line up with TRBD2. This TCR came from a woman aged 35-60 years with Graves disease. The material sequenced was peripheral blood mononuclear cells (PBMCs), taken at new diagnosis, from a patient treated with antithyroid drugs. The CDR3 DNA sequence: TGCAGTGCTAGACCCTCTAGCGAGGGCGGGGGGCAGTATTTT. Translated: CSARPSSEGGGQYF.